The clone carrying this T cell receptor beta chain was counted only a few times. The data derive from a study of blood T cell repertoires in COVID-19. As processed by the authors: Reference gene primer amplification gave estimated nucleated cell counts. Assay used: immunoSEQ multiplex PCR; TCRdb lists only in-frame clones, some missing. For V, J and clone size, that table is used; D and trimming come from the DNA. The sample contains under 300,000 clones, 65% to 80% of which appear only once. This TCR was sampled from a woman aged 40 to 49 with active or convalescent COVID-19. Material: peripheral blood.

CDR3 bases: TGTGCCAGCAAAGTGACAGGGAGCTCTGGAAACACCATATATTTT. As protein: CASKVTGSSGNTIYF. The chain couples TRBV28 to TRBJ1-3; 7 bases align to TRBD1. This CDR3 is built from 15 residues. V lost 7 bases and J lost 0; bases outside the gene matches: 6. Germline CDR1 MDHEN, CDR2 SYDVKM.